These 21 T cell receptor beta chains came from one sample sequenced in a study of shared clonotypes between healthy human individuals. The protocol was immunoSEQ multiplex PCR, while the TCRdb copy is restricted to in-frame clones and leaves out a portion. The sample yields approximately 2.4 million clones, approximately 96% seen once. The material sequenced was naive CD4+ T cells sorted from blood. Documented subset: CD45RA+ positively selected. All receptors derive from a man aged 18 to 29 in good health.

The J gene is TRBJ1-1, the V gene TRBV5-1; tentative D call: TRBD1 (6 bases). CDR1 and CDR2 from the germline V gene are SGHRS and YFSETQ. The CDR3 runs 16 residues. V was pared by 0 bases and J by 0 bases, with 12 bases between. CDR3 nucleotides: TGCGCCAGCAGCTTGGCTTCTCAGGGGATGAACACTGAAGCTTTCTTT. Translating gives CASSLASQGMNTEAFF.

This clone was seen once. Within the sample, other DNA sequences also encode this same CDR3. The chain links TRBV18 to TRBJ1-5; D is undetermined. Germline CDR1 and CDR2: KGHSH and LQKENI. The germline V and J ends were trimmed by 2 bases and 1 base, with 6 bases remaining between them. This CDR3 is 14 amino acids long. CDR3 in amino acids: CASSPGESNQPQHF. CDR3 in DNA: TGTGCCAGCTCACCAGGGGAGAGCAATCAGCCCCAGCATTTT.

The chain links TRBV30 to TRBJ2-1, with D maybe TRBD2 (5 bases). This CDR3 contains 14 residues. The germline CDR1 and CDR2 sequences are GTSNPN and SVGIG (reference sequence). With 0 bases removed from V and 1 base from J, the gap between germline ends came to 7 bases. CDR3 DNA: TGTGCCTGGAGTGTACTAGAGTCCTACAATGAGCAGTTCTTC. This codes for CAWSVLESYNEQFF.

The chain links TRBV5-1 to TRBJ1-1; D gene ambiguous. Trimming took 0 bases from V and 6 from J, leaving 18 bases between them. This CDR3 has 16 amino acids. Germline lookup yields CDR1 SGHRS and CDR2 YFSETQ. In DNA form, the CDR3 reads TGCGCCAGCAGCTTGGGTACTGGGCCAGCCAAATCTGAAGCTTTCTTT. Translating it yields CASSLGTGPAKSEAFF.

The gene calls are TRBV27 and TRBJ2-3; D is undetermined. There are 14 residues in the CDR3. CDR1 and CDR2 from the germline V gene are MNHEY and SMNVEV (reference sequence). Deletions cut 3 bases from V and 4 bases from J, with 11 bases between. This CDR3 is CASSLGRKADTQYF. CDR3 DNA: TGTGCCAGCAGTTTGGGTAGGAAGGCAGATACGCAGTATTTT.

The V and J genes are TRBV6-6 and TRBJ2-7; D is unresolved. CDR3 length: 16 residues. The germline CDR1 and CDR2 sequences are MNHNY and SVGAGI (reference sequence). Trimming removed 6 bases from V and 3 bases from J, with 21 bases in between. The CDR3 nucleotides read TGTGCCAGCAGCAGATCACACGGAAACTCGTTCTACGAGCAGTACTTC. Its translation: CASSRSHGNSFYEQYF.

V gene TRBV7-9 combines with J gene TRBJ1-4; D perhaps matches TRBD1 (5 bases). The germline gives CDR1 SEHNR, CDR2 FQNEAQ (reference sequence). This CDR3 region has 13 residues. The germline V and J ends were trimmed by 3 bases and 6 bases, with 8 bases remaining between them. The chain's CDR3 is CASSFRQYEKLFF. CDR3 coding DNA: TGTGCCAGCAGCTTCAGACAGTATGAAAAACTGTTTTTT.

The genes are TRBV10-1 and TRBJ2-5; a possible D gene is TRBD1 (5 bases). Germline V gene data show CDR1 as WNHNN and CDR2 as SYGVQD (reference sequence). The CDR3 covers 15 residues. V lost 2 bases and J 1 base, leaving 11 bases between the germline ends. The CDR3, as DNA: TGCGCCAGCAGTGAGGCTACCCAGGGCCAAGAGACCCAGTACTTC. Amino acids: CASSEATQGQETQYF.

The rearrangement links TRBV6-1 to TRBJ1-6, with D perhaps TRBD1 (5 bases). The germline V and J ends were trimmed by 2 bases and 13 bases, with 15 bases remaining between them. The CDR3 covers 14 residues. CDR1 is MNHNS and CDR2 is SASEGT in the germline V gene. The CDR3 DNA reads as TGTGCCAGCAGTGAAACCGTGGGGGGAGGTCCCCTCCACTTT. Its protein product is CASSETVGGGPLHF.

The chain uses TRBV10-1 and TRBJ2-7, with a tentative D call TRBD1 (6 bases). The CDR3 sequence is 13 residues long. CDR1 and CDR2 (germline): WNHNN, SYGVQD (reference sequence). V lost 2 bases and J lost 1, with 6 bases in between. CDR3 DNA: TGCGCCAGCAGTGAGCAGGGGTCCTACGAGCAGTACTTC. It is translated as CASSEQGSYEQYF.

The rearrangement links TRBV7-9 to TRBJ1-4, with D unclear. Germline V gene lookup returns CDR1 SEHNR and CDR2 FQNEAQ (reference sequence). The CDR3 is made up of 15 amino acids. V lost 2 bases to trimming and J lost 4 bases, with 11 bases between them. The CDR3 sequence is CASSLRAEGNEKLFF. The CDR3 DNA follows: TGTGCCAGCAGCTTAAGGGCAGAGGGTAATGAAAAACTGTTTTTT.

V usage is TRBV18 and J usage is TRBJ2-7, with TRBD2 matching over 14 bases. The germline CDR1 and CDR2 sequences are KGHSH and LQKENI. The ends lost 3 bases at V and 3 bases at J; junction bases unmatched: 4. The CDR3 sequence is 16 residues long. CDR3 protein: CASSPPGTSGSYEQYF. DNA for the CDR3: TGTGCCAGCTCACCCCCCGGGACTAGCGGGAGCTACGAGCAGTACTTC.

The chain is built from TRBV6-5 and TRBJ2-5; the D gene is possibly TRBD1 (5 bases). Trimming removed 5 bases from V and 10 bases from J, with 11 bases in between. Germline CDR1 reads MNHEY; CDR2 reads SVGAGI. This CDR3 has 11 amino acids. This CDR3 is CASSNKGIQYF. CDR3 nucleotides: TGTGCCAGCAGTAATAAGGGGATCCAGTACTTC.

The chain couples TRBV11-2 to TRBJ1-3; D remains unclear. This CDR3 has 14 amino acids. V lost 1 base to trimming and J lost 1 base, with 5 bases between them. Germline-derived CDR1 and CDR2 are SGHAT and FQNNGV. Written as DNA, the CDR3 is TGTGCCAGCAGCTTAGGGGAATCTGGAAACACCATATATTTT. Translating gives CASSLGESGNTIYF.

The rearrangement joins TRBV19 to TRBJ2-7; 11 nucleotides agree with TRBD1. The CDR3 covers 13 residues. The junction had 4 bases not matched to a gene; V was cut back by 9 bases and J by 3 bases. The germline CDR1 and CDR2 sequences are LNHDA and SQIVND (reference sequence). The CDR3 nucleotides are TGTGCCAGCGGACAGGGGGCTCACTACGAGCAGTACTTC. It codes for CASGQGAHYEQYF.

The CDR3 here is CAWSFLFSPLHF. The DNA of the CDR3 is TGTGCCTGGAGTTTCCTTTTCTCACCCCTCCACTTT. The chain uses TRBV30 and TRBJ1-6; D remains ambiguous. The V and J ends lost 2 bases and 10 bases respectively, with 9 bases between them. The CDR3 has 12 amino acids. CDR1 GTSNPN and CDR2 SVGIG come from the germline V gene (reference sequence). Complete variable domain (other parts from reference TRBV30 and TRBJ1-6): SQTIHQWPATLVQPVGSPLSLECTVEGTSNPNLYWYRQAAGRGLQLLFYSVGIGQISSEVPQNLSASRPQDRQFILSSKKLLLSDSGFYLCAWSFLFSPLHFGNGTRLTVT.

This clone was observed a single time. The chain is built from TRBV6-1 and TRBJ2-7; D remains unclear. The ends were cut back, 2 bases at V and 5 bases at J, with 10 bases in the middle. Germline CDR1 MNHNS, CDR2 SASEGT. The CDR3 is 13 residues long. The CDR3, as DNA: TGTGCCAGCAGTGAATGGCGAGCGAACGAGCAGTACTTC. Translation gives CASSEWRANEQYF.

The V and J genes are TRBV9 and TRBJ2-1; 11 bases line up with TRBD2. Looked up from germline, CDR1 is SGDLS and CDR2 is YYNGEE. The CDR3 contains 17 residues. The trim removed 0 bases at V and 7 bases at J, leaving 9 bases unmatched. In DNA, the CDR3 is TGTGCCAGCAGCGTAGCTACCCTAGCGGGAGGAAGGAATGAGCAGTTCTTC. Translated, it gives CASSVATLAGGRNEQFF.

The V call is TRBV18, the J call TRBJ2-7, with TRBD1 as a possible D gene (5 bases). Per the germline V gene, CDR1 is KGHSH and CDR2 is LQKENI. This CDR3 has 14 residues. Trimming took off 1 base at V and 5 bases at J, with 12 bases between the two ends. The CDR3 is CASSPRQGQDEQYF. CDR3 coding DNA: TGTGCCAGCTCACCACGCCAGGGTCAGGACGAGCAGTACTTC. The variable domain in full, with the rest retrieved from reference TRBV18 and TRBJ2-7, is NAGVMQNPRHLVRRRGQEARLRCSPMKGHSHVYWYRQLPEEGLKFMVYLQKENIIDESGMPKERFSAEFPKEGPSILRIQQVVRGDSAAYFCASSPRQGQDEQYFGPGTRLTVT.

This chain joins TRBV19 and TRBJ2-7, with D unclear. From germline, CDR1 is LNHDA and CDR2 SQIVND (reference sequence). The CDR3 has 14 amino acids. V lost 5 bases, J lost 0 bases, and 11 bases lay in between. CDR3 bases: TGTGCCAGTAGTCCGAGCGAGAGCTCCTACGAGCAGTACTTC. Amino acid sequence: CASSPSESSYEQYF. Full variable domain (remainder filled in from reference TRBV19 and TRBJ2-7): DGGITQSPKYLFRKEGQNVTLSCEQNLNHDAMYWYRQDPGQGLRLIYYSQIVNDFQKGDIAEGYSVSREKKESFPLTVTSAQKNPTAFYLCASSPSESSYEQYFGPGTRLTVT.

The chain couples TRBV27 to TRBJ2-7, with TRBD2 identical over 7 bases. The V gene end was trimmed by 3 bases and the J gene end by 2 bases; junction bases not matched to a gene: 10. The CDR3 sequence is 16 residues long. The germline gives CDR1 MNHEY, CDR2 SMNVEV (reference sequence). The chain's CDR3 is CASSLGFKRGAYEQYF. CDR3 sequence (DNA): TGTGCCAGCAGTTTGGGGTTCAAGCGGGGAGCCTACGAGCAGTACTTC.